The rows below give T cell receptor beta chains drawn from one sample of a study of Ad26.COV2.S vaccination and SARS-CoV-2 variants. TCRdb keeps only in-frame clones here, not all; method: immunoSEQ multiplex PCR. The profile covers roughly 150,000 clones, with 75% to 90% appearing a single time and 4% to 6% taken by the ten largest. The source material was peripheral blood, sampled after recovery from COVID-19. The receptors come from a human donor who had recovered from COVID-19. Both conserved end residues are part of each CDR3. The D gene is left open where the match is weak. A clone size is listed for some rows: how often the clone was seen (once, few, many), or a class if it is expanded.

16	TRBV7-6	TRBJ2-2	NA	NA	CASSPVKGVGAGELFF	TGTGCCAGCAGCCCCGTTAAGGGGGTCGGGGCCGGGGAGCTGTTTTTT
15	TRBV7-2	TRBJ1-3	NA	NA	CASSPRSSSGNTIYF	TGTGCCAGCAGCCCCAGGTCCAGCTCTGGAAACACCATATATTTT
14	TRBV7-9	TRBJ2-3	NA	NA	CASSTSPATDTQYF	TGTGCCAGCAGCACCAGCCCAGCTACAGATACGCAGTATTTT
17	TRBV4-3	TRBJ1-6	NA	TRBD1	CASSPRDRRPLHSPLHF	TGCGCCAGCAGCCCCCGGGACAGGCGTCCCTTGCATTCACCCCTCCACTTT
15	TRBV6-2/TRBV6-3	TRBJ2-6	few	NA	CASSYGGLGANVLTF	TGTGCCAGCAGTTACGGGGGGCTTGGGGCCAACGTCCTGACTTTC
14	TRBV19	TRBJ2-3	NA	TRBD2	CASSIGGTTDTQYF	TGTGCCAGTAGTATCGGGGGGACGACAGATACGCAGTATTTT
16	TRBV19	TRBJ1-5	NA	NA	CASSYPTESSNQPQHF	TGTGCCAGTAGCTACCCGACAGAGTCTAGCAATCAGCCCCAGCATTTT
14	TRBV7-9	TRBJ1-2	NA	NA	CASSRESGAGGYTF	TGTGCCAGCAGCCGGGAGTCAGGGGCAGGAGGCTACACCTTC
17	TRBV7-2	TRBJ2-2	NA	TRBD1	CASSLAPGQGANGELFF	TGTGCCAGCAGCTTAGCGCCGGGACAGGGGGCGAACGGGGAGCTGTTTTTT
15	TRBV19	TRBJ1-2	NA	TRBD1	CASKGQGPANYGYTF	TGTGCCAGTAAGGGACAGGGACCAGCTAACTATGGCTACACCTTC
15	TRBV27	TRBJ1-2	NA	TRBD1	CASSADDRVTVGYTF	TGTGCCAGCAGTGCCGACGACAGGGTAACGGTCGGCTACACCTTC
16	TRBV6-5	TRBJ1-2	NA	NA	CASSYTRDSRLHGYTF	TGTGCCAGCAGTTACACCCGGGACTCGAGATTGCATGGCTACACCTTC
12	TRBV10-2	TRBJ1-5	NA	NA	CASGPESQPQHF	TGCGCCAGCGGACCGGAGAGTCAGCCCCAGCATTTT
18	TRBV7-9	TRBJ2-2	NA	NA	CASSPAPDTTIDTGELFF	TGTGCCAGCAGCCCCGCCCCCGACACGACAATTGACACCGGGGAGCTGTTTTTT
15	TRBV11-3	TRBJ1-2	NA	NA	CASSPRQVTNYGYTF	TGTGCCAGCAGCCCGAGACAGGTTACTAACTATGGCTACACCTTC
16	TRBV24-1	TRBJ2-3	NA	TRBD2	CATSDSGAGDLNTQYF	TGTGCCACCAGTGATTCAGGAGCGGGGGACCTAAATACGCAGTATTTT
16	TRBV30	TRBJ2-4	NA	NA	CAWSKTDVLAKNIQYF	TGTGCCTGGAGTAAAACGGACGTTCTAGCCAAAAACATTCAGTACTTC
13	TRBV11-2	TRBJ2-7	NA	NA	CASSAIQGYEQYF	TGTGCCAGCAGCGCCATCCAGGGGTACGAGCAGTACTTC